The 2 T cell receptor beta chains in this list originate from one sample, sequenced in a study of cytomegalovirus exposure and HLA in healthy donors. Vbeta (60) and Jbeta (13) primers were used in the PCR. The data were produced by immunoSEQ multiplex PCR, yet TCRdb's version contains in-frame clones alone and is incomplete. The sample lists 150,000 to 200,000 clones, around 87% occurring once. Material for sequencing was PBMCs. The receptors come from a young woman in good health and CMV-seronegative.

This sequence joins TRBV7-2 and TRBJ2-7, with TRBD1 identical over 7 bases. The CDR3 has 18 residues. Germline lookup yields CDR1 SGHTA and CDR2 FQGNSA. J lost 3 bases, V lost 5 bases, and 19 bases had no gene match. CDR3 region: CASSPTSFRDRKNYEQYF. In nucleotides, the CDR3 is TGTGCCAGCAGCCCGACGTCTTTCCGGGACAGAAAGAACTACGAGCAGTACTTC.

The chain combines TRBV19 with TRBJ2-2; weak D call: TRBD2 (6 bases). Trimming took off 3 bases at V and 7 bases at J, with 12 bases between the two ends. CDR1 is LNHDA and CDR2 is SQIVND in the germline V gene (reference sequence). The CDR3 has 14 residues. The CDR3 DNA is TGTGCCAGTAGTATGCGGGAAATCGGCGGGGAGCTGTTTTTT. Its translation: CASSMREIGGELFF.